This entry lists 26 T cell receptor beta chains sequenced from one sample in a study of T cell repertoires in cytomegalovirus infection. TCRdb fed the reads into MiXCR, producing one record per CDR3 protein. The repertoire holds 200,000 to 300,000 distinct CDR3 sequences, roughly 10% seen once, with more than 12% in the top ten. The sequencing sample was made of PBMCs. The receptors were gathered from a human donor in good health (CMV status not recorded). Some clones in this sample may be carry-over from other donors' samples.

This clonotype was counted ten times or more. This sequence joins TRBV5-6 and TRBJ1-2; tentative D call: TRBD1 (6 bases). The CDR3 has 15 residues. V was trimmed by 4 bases and J by 2 bases, leaving 15 bases between them. Germline CDR1 SGHDT, CDR2 YYEEEE. The CDR3 DNA reads TGTGCCAGCAGCCTTTCCGACAGGCCGAACTATGGCTACACCTTC. Amino acids: CASSLSDRPNYGYTF.

This clonotype was detected many times. The chain is built from TRBV12-3 or TRBV12-4 and TRBJ2-1; 14 bases are shared with TRBD2. The CDR3 is made up of 15 amino acids. V shed 6 bases, J shed 8 bases, and the junction held 6 bases outside the gene matches. The DNA of the CDR3 is TGTGCCAGCAGCCCGACTAGCGGGGGGGCTTATGAGCAGTTCTTC. This encodes CASSPTSGGAYEQFF.

The sample holds many counts of this clonotype. The CDR3 DNA reads as TGTGCCAGCAGCCGGGACAGGGTGGACACTGAAGCTTTCTTT. Translating it yields CASSRDRVDTEAFF. The chain recombines TRBV7-3 with TRBJ1-1; 9 bases are a match to TRBD1. Trimming at V came to 5 bases and at J to 3 bases, leaving 4 bases not matched to a gene. Germline lookup yields CDR1 SGHTA and CDR2 FQGTGA. The CDR3 is 14 amino acids.

In this sample, this clonotype turned up many times. The chain employs TRBV7-2 and TRBJ1-5, with 7 bases matching TRBD1. V shed 1 base and J 1 base; nucleotides not matched to a gene: 1. The germline CDR1 and CDR2 sequences are SGHTA and FQGNSA. CDR3 length: 15 amino acids. The DNA of the CDR3 is TGTGCCAGCAGCTTAGAGGGGGCGAGCAATCAGCCCCAGCATTTT. Its translation: CASSLEGASNQPQHF.

The gene calls are TRBV9 and TRBJ1-5; D might be TRBD1 (5 bases). With 6 bases removed from V and 0 bases from J, the gap between germline ends came to 19 bases. There are 17 residues in the CDR3. From germline, CDR1 is SGDLS and CDR2 YYNGEE. The CDR3 loop is CASTQDTYLYSNQPQHF. The CDR3 bases are TGTGCCAGCACCCAGGACACTTACCTATATAGCAATCAGCCCCAGCATTTT.

This clonotype was seen a handful of times. CDR3 region: CASSSTERFYYEQYF. Written as DNA, the CDR3 is TGTGCCAGCAGCTCCACCGAGCGGTTCTACTACGAGCAGTACTTC. This rearrangement joins TRBV7-8 to TRBJ2-7; possibly TRBD2 for D (5 bases). V was trimmed by 4 bases and J by 3 bases, leaving 16 bases between them. The germline V gene encodes CDR1 SGHVS and CDR2 FQNEAQ. This CDR3 comprises 15 residues.

This clonotype was detected ten times or more. The V gene is TRBV20-1, the J gene TRBJ1-4; maybe TRBD1 (5 bases). V was shortened by 7 bases and J by 8 bases, with 14 bases between the two germline ends. CDR3 length: 12 amino acids. Germline-derived CDR1 and CDR2 are DFQATT and SNEGSKA (reference sequence). The CDR3 DNA reads as TGCAGTGTGAAGGGGTCGGTGGAAAAACTGTTTTTT. It yields the protein CSVKGSVEKLFF.

This clonotype was found many times. This chain links TRBV5-1 with TRBJ2-1, with D maybe TRBD1 (6 bases). The V end lost 5 bases, the J end lost 8 bases, and 20 bases lay between the germline ends. The CDR3 sequence is 15 residues long. Germline V gene data show CDR1 as SGHRS and CDR2 as YFSETQ. CDR3 protein: CASRPPNTGFDEQFF. Here the CDR3 DNA reads TGCGCCAGCAGGCCCCCCAATACAGGGTTCGATGAGCAGTTCTTC.

This clonotype was seen many times. CDR3 DNA: TGTGCCAGCAGTTTAACCGGGACAGGGCGCAATCAGCCCCAGCATTTT. It translates to CASSLTGTGRNQPQHF. The chain employs TRBV28 and TRBJ1-5, with 9 bases aligning to TRBD1. Per germline, CDR1 MDHEN and CDR2 SYDVKM. Trimming took 2 bases from V and 2 from J; bases not matched to a gene: 4. This CDR3 region has 16 residues.

V is TRBV7-8 and J is TRBJ1-5; 9 bases fit TRBD1. V lost 5 bases, J lost 6 bases, and 8 bases stayed unmatched. Per germline, CDR1 SGHVS and CDR2 FQNEAQ. The CDR3 has 15 residues. The CDR3 region has the DNA TGTGCCAGCAGCCCGTCAGGGGACAGGGCTCAGCCCCAGCATTTT. It codes for CASSPSGDRAQPQHF.

The sample holds many counts of this clonotype. The rearrangement uses TRBV5-1 and TRBJ2-3; D unresolved. V shed 5 bases and J shed 2 bases, with 6 bases lying between them. CDR3 length: 12 residues. The germline gives CDR1 SGHRS, CDR2 YFSETQ. In DNA, the CDR3 is TGCGCCAGCAGAGACACCACAGATACGCAGTATTTT. Translated: CASRDTTDTQYF.

This clonotype occurred a few times. This rearrangement joins TRBV18 to TRBJ2-7; D gene ambiguous. The ends were cut back, 1 base at V and 2 bases at J, with 3 bases in the middle. In germline, CDR1 is KGHSH, CDR2 LQKENI. The CDR3 covers 12 residues. The CDR3 bases are TGTGCCAGCTCACCACACACCTACGAGCAGTACTTC. This gives the protein CASSPHTYEQYF.

The V and J genes are TRBV6-2 or TRBV6-3 and TRBJ2-3, with TRBD1 identical over 8 bases. V dropped 6 bases and J dropped 5; count of bases not matched to a gene: 13. Germline V lookup: CDR1 MNHEY, CDR2 SVGEGT. This CDR3 contains 16 residues. The CDR3 here is CASRPYPQGAEDTQYF. The CDR3 nucleotides read TGTGCCAGCAGACCTTACCCTCAGGGGGCGGAAGATACGCAGTATTTT.

This clonotype was detected ten times or more. The V and J genes are TRBV7-2 and TRBJ2-2, with a possible D match to TRBD2 (5 bases). V lost 5 bases, J lost 7 bases, and 11 bases lay in between. This CDR3 has 13 residues. The germline CDR1 and CDR2 sequences are SGHTA and FQGNSA. Written as DNA, the CDR3 is TGTGCCAGCAGCCAGTCGGGAATCGGGGAGCTGTTTTTT. Encoded protein: CASSQSGIGELFF.

This clonotype has more than one count but fewer than ten. The genes are TRBV27 and TRBJ1-3, with 7 bases identical to TRBD1. V was pared by 6 bases and J by 3 bases, with 5 bases of the junction left unmatched. Germline V gene data show CDR1 as MNHEY and CDR2 as SMNVEV (reference sequence). There are 14 residues in the CDR3. CDR3 nucleotides: TGTGCCAGCAGCTCAGGGGGGAATGGAAACACCATATATTTT. The encoded protein is CASSSGGNGNTIYF.

Ten or more counts support this clonotype. The V and J genes are TRBV7-2 and TRBJ1-5; D is unresolved. Germline V gene sequence: CDR1 SGHTA, CDR2 FQGNSA. This CDR3 has 13 residues. The germline V and J ends were trimmed by 5 bases and 16 bases, with 21 bases remaining between them. Here the CDR3 reads CASSDFTLGYYHF. DNA for the CDR3: TGTGCCAGCAGCGACTTTACTTTGGGGTACTATCATTTT.

In this sample, this clonotype turned up many times. The V and J genes are TRBV7-2 and TRBJ2-1; D remains unclear. CDR1 SGHTA and CDR2 FQGNSA come from the germline V gene. Trimming took off 4 bases at V and 4 bases at J, with 14 bases between the two ends. The CDR3 has 15 residues. CDR3 sequence: CASSSTWAAYNEQFF. The CDR3 nucleotides are TGTGCCAGCAGCTCCACGTGGGCTGCTTACAATGAGCAGTTCTTC.

There are many counts of this clonotype. The chain uses TRBV7-2 and TRBJ2-7, with TRBD1 matching over 11 bases. The CDR3 runs 15 residues. The trim removed 0 bases at V and 3 bases at J, leaving 1 base unmatched. The germline V gene has CDR1 SGHTA and CDR2 FQGNSA. Here the CDR3 DNA reads TGTGCCAGCAGCTTAGCGGGACAGGGGGGCTACGAGCAGTACTTC. Translating it yields CASSLAGQGGYEQYF.

This clonotype was seen repeatedly, ten times or more. The gene calls are TRBV12-3 or TRBV12-4 and TRBJ1-5, with 9 nucleotides matching TRBD1. V shed 4 bases, J shed 5 bases, and the junction held 6 bases outside the gene matches. This CDR3 contains 15 residues. The CDR3 sequence is CASSYRDRVDQPQHF. Here the CDR3 DNA reads TGTGCCAGCAGTTACCGGGACAGGGTTGATCAGCCCCAGCATTTT.

The gene calls are TRBV18 and TRBJ2-7; possible D gene TRBD2, 6 bases. The CDR3 consists of 15 residues. Germline V lookup: CDR1 KGHSH, CDR2 LQKENI. With 0 bases removed from V and 5 bases from J, the gap between germline ends came to 14 bases. Here the CDR3 reads CASSPPGLARDEQYF. Here the CDR3 DNA reads TGTGCCAGCTCACCACCCGGCCTAGCGCGGGACGAGCAGTACTTC.

In its sample, this clonotype was seen many times. The V call is TRBV11-2, the J call TRBJ2-2, with D unclear. V dropped 6 bases and J dropped 6 bases, with 5 bases sitting between them. CDR1 is SGHAT and CDR2 is FQNNGV in the germline V gene. The CDR3 extends over 11 amino acids. This CDR3 is CASSSAGELFF. In DNA, the CDR3 is TGTGCCAGCAGTTCGGCCGGGGAGCTGTTTTTT.

This chain connects TRBV10-3 to TRBJ1-1; 7 nucleotides match TRBD1. This CDR3 region has 13 residues. V dropped 7 bases and J dropped 1; count of bases not matched to a gene: 3. Germline CDR1 ENHRY, CDR2 SYGVKD. DNA for the CDR3: TGTGCCATCAAGGGACAGCAGAACACTGAAGCTTTCTTT. Amino acid sequence: CAIKGQQNTEAFF.

This clonotype turned up a few times. The chain has TRBV11-2 and TRBJ1-4; TRBD1 agrees at 8 bases. V was clipped by 5 bases and J by 7 bases; unmatched bases: 6. CDR1 is SGHAT and CDR2 is FQNNGV in the germline V gene. This CDR3 comprises 14 residues. The CDR3 reads CASSGQGAVEKLFF. The CDR3 nucleotides are TGTGCCAGCAGCGGGCAGGGGGCTGTTGAAAAACTGTTTTTT.

The J gene is TRBJ1-1, the V gene TRBV20-1; D ambiguous. V lost 3 bases and J lost 1, with 9 bases in between. The CDR3 is made up of 13 amino acids. Germline V gives CDR1 DFQATT, CDR2 SNEGSKA (reference sequence). The CDR3 region has the DNA TGCAGTGCTAGGCAAAGCGGGAACACTGAAGCTTTCTTT. Translated, it gives CSARQSGNTEAFF.

This clonotype was counted many times. J is TRBJ2-7 and V is TRBV7-2; 7 bases align to TRBD1. V was clipped by 4 bases and J by 2 bases; unmatched bases: 5. CDR1 is SGHTA and CDR2 is FQGNSA in the germline V gene. The CDR3 is made up of 14 amino acids. The CDR3 region has the DNA TGTGCCAGCAGCTCCCCGACAGGGCCCTACGAGCAGTACTTC. Its translation is CASSSPTGPYEQYF.

The chain joins TRBV7-6 to TRBJ1-5; the D is unclear. V was shortened by 2 bases and J by 0 bases, with 17 bases between the two germline ends. CDR3 size: 18 residues. CDR1 and CDR2 from the germline V gene are SGHVS and FNYEAQ. CDR3 loop: CASSLSGPAPYSNQPQHF. The CDR3 DNA reads as TGTGCCAGCAGCTTATCTGGACCCGCCCCCTATAGCAATCAGCCCCAGCATTTT.